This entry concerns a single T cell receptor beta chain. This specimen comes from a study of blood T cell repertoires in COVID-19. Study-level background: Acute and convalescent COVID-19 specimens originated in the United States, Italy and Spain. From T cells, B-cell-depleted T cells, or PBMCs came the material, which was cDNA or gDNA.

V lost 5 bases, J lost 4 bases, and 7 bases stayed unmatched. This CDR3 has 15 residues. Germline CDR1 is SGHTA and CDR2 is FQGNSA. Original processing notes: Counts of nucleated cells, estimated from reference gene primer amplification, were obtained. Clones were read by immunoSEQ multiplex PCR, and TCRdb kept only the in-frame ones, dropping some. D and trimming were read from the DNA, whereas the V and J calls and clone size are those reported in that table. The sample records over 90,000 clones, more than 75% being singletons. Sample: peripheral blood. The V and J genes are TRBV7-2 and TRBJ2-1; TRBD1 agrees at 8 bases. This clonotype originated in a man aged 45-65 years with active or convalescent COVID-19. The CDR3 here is CASSPWTGRYNEQFF. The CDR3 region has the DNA TGTGCCAGCAGCCCCTGGACAGGGAGGTACAATGAGCAGTTCTTC.